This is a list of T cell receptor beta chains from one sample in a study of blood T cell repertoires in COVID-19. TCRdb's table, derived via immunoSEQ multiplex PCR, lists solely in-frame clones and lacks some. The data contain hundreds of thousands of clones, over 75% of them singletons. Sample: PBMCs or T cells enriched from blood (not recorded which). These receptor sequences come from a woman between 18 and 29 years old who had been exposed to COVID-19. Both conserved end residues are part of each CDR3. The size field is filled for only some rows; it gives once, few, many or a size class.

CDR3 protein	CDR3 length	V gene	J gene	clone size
CASSPLTGYEQYF	13	TRBV4-3	TRBJ2-7	NA
CASSPNPKAIQYF	13	TRBV3-1/TRBV3-2	TRBJ2-7	NA
CASCGNSRISNQPQHF	16	TRBV6-1	TRBJ1-5	NA
CASGLAPYNEQFF	13	TRBV10-3	TRBJ2-1	NA
CASSLANRVFADTQYF	16	TRBV7-2	TRBJ2-3	NA
CASSGTRAGGPLSNEQFF	18	TRBV2	TRBJ2-1	NA
CAWSVTESYEQYF	13	TRBV30	TRBJ2-7	NA
CAMTPDRGTEAFF	13	TRBV10-3	TRBJ1-1	few
CASSQGGERQPQHF	14	TRBV3-1/TRBV3-2	TRBJ1-5	NA
CASSSALSGQETQYF	15	TRBV28	TRBJ2-5	NA
CASSSDSGKDSNQPQHF	17	TRBV7-9	TRBJ1-5	NA
CSARDSYGYTF	11	TRBV20-1	TRBJ1-2	NA
CASSWEVAELIYNEQFF	17	TRBV5-1	TRBJ2-1	NA
CASSLLQGNYGYTF	14	TRBV2	TRBJ1-2	once
CASSQSPGYEQYF	13	TRBV3-1/TRBV3-2	TRBJ2-7	NA
CASSIAKTGQVYEQYF	16	TRBV19	TRBJ2-7	NA
CASSLEGEIYGYTF	14	TRBV5-6	TRBJ1-2	NA
CASSSREGTEAFF	13	TRBV6-6	TRBJ1-1	NA
CASIGTGITGELFF	14	TRBV11-2	TRBJ2-2	NA